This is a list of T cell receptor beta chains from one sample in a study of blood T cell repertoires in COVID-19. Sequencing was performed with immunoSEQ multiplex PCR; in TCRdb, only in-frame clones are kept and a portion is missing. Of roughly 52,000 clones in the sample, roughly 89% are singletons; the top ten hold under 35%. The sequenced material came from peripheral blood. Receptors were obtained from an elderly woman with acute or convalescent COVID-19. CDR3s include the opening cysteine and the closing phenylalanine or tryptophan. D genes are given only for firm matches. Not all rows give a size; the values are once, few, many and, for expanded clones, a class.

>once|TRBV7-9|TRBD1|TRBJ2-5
CASSLAGQEETQYF
TGTGCCAGCAGCTTAGCGGGACAGGAAGAGACCCAGTACTTC
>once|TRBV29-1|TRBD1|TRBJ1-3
CSVRRTGAGNTIYF
TGCAGCGTTAGGAGGACAGGAGCTGGAAACACCATATATTTT
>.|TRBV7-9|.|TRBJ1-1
CASSPYRGKRTEAFF
TGTGCCAGCAGCCCGTACCGGGGGAAGAGGACTGAAGCTTTCTTT
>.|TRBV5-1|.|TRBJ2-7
CASSLRTAESYEQYF
TGCGCCAGCAGCTTGAGGACAGCGGAATCCTACGAGCAGTACTTC
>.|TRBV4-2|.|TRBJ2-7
CAGSPDPTGTTYEQYF
TGTGCCGGCAGCCCCGATCCGACAGGCACGACCTACGAGCAGTACTTC
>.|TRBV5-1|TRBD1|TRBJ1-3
CASSGGQGSTIYF
TGCGCCAGCAGCGGAGGACAGGGTTCCACCATATATTTT
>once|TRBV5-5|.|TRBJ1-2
CASITDTAGYGYTF
TGTGCCAGCATCACGGACACCGCTGGATATGGCTACACCTTC
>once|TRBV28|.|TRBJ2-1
CASSPAGSSYNEQFF
TGTGCCAGCAGTCCCGCGGGGAGCTCCTACAATGAGCAGTTCTTC
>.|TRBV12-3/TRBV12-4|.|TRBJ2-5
CASSGTQETQYF
TGTGCCAGCAGTGGCACACAAGAGACCCAGTACTTC
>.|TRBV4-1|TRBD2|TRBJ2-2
CASSQGTSDGTGELFF
TGCGCCAGCAGCCAGGGAACTAGCGACGGCACCGGGGAGCTGTTTTTT
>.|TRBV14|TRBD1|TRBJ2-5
CASSQLTGGASTQYF
TGTGCCAGCAGCCAGCTGACAGGGGGCGCGTCCACCCAGTACTTC
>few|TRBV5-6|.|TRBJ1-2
CASSTGQYYGYTF
TGTGCCAGCAGCACAGGACAGTACTATGGCTACACCTTC
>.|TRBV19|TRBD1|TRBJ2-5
CASSIPGGAQETQYF
TGTGCCAGTAGTATTCCAGGGGGCGCCCAAGAGACCCAGTACTTC
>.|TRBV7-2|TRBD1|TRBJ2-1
CASSQSGTGGDEQFF
TGTGCCAGCAGCCAATCCGGGACAGGGGGAGATGAGCAGTTCTTC
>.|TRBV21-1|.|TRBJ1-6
CASSISESSPLHF
TGTGCCAGCAGCATATCGGAGAGTTCACCCCTCCACTTT
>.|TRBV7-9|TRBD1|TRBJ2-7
CASSTPGGGFRGEQYF
TGTGCCAGCAGCACGCCAGGGGGCGGATTTCGTGGCGAGCAGTACTTC
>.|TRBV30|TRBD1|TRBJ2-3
CAWNRDRGTDTQYF
TGTGCCTGGAACCGGGACAGGGGAACAGATACGCAGTATTTT
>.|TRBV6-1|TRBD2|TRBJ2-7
CASSEIPGGYEQYF
TGTGCCAGCAGTGAAATTCCGGGGGGATACGAGCAGTACTTC
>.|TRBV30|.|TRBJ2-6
CAWTPGSNVLTF
TGTGCCTGGACCCCGGGGTCCAACGTCCTGACTTTC
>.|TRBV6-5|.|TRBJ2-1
CASSGLGLGEQFF
TGTGCCAGCAGCGGACTTGGGCTCGGTGAGCAGTTCTTC
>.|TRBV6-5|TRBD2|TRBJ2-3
CASILAGVFTDTQYF
TGTGCCAGCATCCTAGCGGGGGTATTCACAGATACGCAGTATTTT
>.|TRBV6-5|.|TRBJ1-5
CASSPRLHPGQPQHF
TGTGCCAGCAGCCCCAGGTTGCATCCGGGGCAGCCCCAGCATTTT
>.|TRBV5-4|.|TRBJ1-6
CASSLQGYSNSPLHF
TGTGCCAGCAGCTTGCAGGGTTATAGTAATTCACCCCTCCACTTT
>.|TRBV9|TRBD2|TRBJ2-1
CASKLGLADYNEQFF
TGTGCCAGCAAACTGGGACTAGCGGATTACAATGAGCAGTTCTTC
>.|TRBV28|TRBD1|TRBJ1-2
CASSLTGAGYGYTF
TGTGCCAGCAGCCTGACAGGGGCCGGCTATGGCTACACCTTC